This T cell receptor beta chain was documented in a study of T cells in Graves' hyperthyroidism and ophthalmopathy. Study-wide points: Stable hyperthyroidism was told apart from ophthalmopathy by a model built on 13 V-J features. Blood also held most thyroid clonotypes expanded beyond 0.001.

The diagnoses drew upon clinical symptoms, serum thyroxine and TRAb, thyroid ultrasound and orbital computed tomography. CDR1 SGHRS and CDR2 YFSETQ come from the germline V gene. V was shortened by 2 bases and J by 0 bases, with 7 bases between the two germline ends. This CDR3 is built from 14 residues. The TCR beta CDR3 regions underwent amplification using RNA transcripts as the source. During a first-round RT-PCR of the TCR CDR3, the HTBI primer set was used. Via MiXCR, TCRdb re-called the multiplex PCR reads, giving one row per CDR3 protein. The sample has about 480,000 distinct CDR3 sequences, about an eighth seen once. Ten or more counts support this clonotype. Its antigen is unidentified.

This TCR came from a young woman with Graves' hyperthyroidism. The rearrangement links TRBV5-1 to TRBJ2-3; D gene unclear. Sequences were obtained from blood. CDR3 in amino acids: CASSLQESTDTQYF. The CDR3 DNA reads TGCGCCAGCAGCTTACAAGAGAGCACAGATACGCAGTATTTT.